This TCR beta chain was found in a study of metastatic and nonmetastatic thyroid tumors. About the study: Both malignant and benign thyroid patients supplied peripheral blood and tumor or nodule tissue samples, across which the repertoires of these patients were then compared.

With respect to this clone: Its antigen is unidentified.

General study points: Within blood and tumor, benign nodules reportedly had significantly lower TCR beta diversity than malignant thyroid tumors did.

In the study's own analysis: CDR3 was compared across clinicopathological groups, and the resulting differences were used to build a distant-metastasis classifier for papillary thyroid cancer. TCRdb called clones again from the PCR reads with MiXCR. These V and J calls derive from TCRdb rather than the authors' analysis. The table shows about 20,000 clones, with just over 35% occurring only once. Thyroid surgery had not been preceded by any treatment in any patient. V was trimmed by 5 bases and J by 5 bases, leaving 15 bases between them. The CDR3 runs to 14 residues. Looked up from germline, CDR1 is SGHAT and CDR2 is FQNNGV.

J is TRBJ1-2 and V is TRBV11-2, with unresolved D. Sequenced: tumor tissue. The clonotype originates from a female donor with papillary thyroid cancer or a benign thyroid nodule (not recorded which). Some clones in this sample may be carry-over from other donors' samples. The CDR3: CASSGSRQAYGYTF. The CDR3 nucleotides are TGTGCCAGCAGCGGATCGAGGCAGGCTTATGGCTACACCTTC. Variable domain in full (rest from reference TRBV11-2 and TRBJ1-2): EAGVAQSPRYKIIEKRQSVAFWCNPISGHATLYWYQQILGQGPKLLIQFQNNGVVDDSQLPKDRFSAERLKGVDSTLKIQPAKLEDSAVYLCASSGSRQAYGYTFGSGTRLTVV.